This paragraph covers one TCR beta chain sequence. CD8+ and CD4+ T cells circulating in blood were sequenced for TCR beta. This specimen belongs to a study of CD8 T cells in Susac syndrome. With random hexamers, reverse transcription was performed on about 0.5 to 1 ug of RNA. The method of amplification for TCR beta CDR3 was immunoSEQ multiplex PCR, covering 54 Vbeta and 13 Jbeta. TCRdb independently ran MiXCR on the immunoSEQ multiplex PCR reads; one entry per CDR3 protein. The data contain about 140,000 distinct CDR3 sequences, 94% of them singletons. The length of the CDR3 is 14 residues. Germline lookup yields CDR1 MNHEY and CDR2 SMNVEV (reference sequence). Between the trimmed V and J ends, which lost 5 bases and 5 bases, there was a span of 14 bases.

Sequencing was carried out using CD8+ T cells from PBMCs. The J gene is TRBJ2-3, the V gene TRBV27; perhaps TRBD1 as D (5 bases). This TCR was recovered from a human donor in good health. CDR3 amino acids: CASSPHWQGDTQYF. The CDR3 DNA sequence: TGTGCCAGCAGTCCCCACTGGCAGGGAGATACGCAGTATTTT.